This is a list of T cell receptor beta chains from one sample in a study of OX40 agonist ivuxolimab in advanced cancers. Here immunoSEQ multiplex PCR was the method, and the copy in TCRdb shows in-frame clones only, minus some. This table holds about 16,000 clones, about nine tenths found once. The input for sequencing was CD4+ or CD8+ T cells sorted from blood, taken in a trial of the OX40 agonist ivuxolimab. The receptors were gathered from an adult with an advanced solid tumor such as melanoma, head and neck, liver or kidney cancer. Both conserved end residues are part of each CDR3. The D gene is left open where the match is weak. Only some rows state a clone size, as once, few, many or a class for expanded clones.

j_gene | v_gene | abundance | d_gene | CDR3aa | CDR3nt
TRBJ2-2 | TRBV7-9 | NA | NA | CASSPKIPGNTGELFF | TGTGCCAGCAGCCCCAAAATCCCGGGGAACACCGGGGAGCTGTTTTTT
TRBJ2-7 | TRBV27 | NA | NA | CASSFSGSSYEQYF | TGTGCCAGCAGTTTTTCGGGCAGCTCCTACGAGCAGTACTTC
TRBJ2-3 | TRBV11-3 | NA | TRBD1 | CASSRSDRDIPDTQYF | TGTGCCAGCAGCCGTTCGGACAGGGATATTCCAGATACGCAGTATTTT
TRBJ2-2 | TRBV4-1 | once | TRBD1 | CASSQRGQGLTGELFF | TGCGCCAGCAGCCAGCGAGGACAGGGGCTCACCGGGGAGCTGTTTTTT
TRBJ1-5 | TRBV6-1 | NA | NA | CASSEAGLQPQHF | TGTGCCAGCAGTGAAGCGGGGCTCCAGCCCCAGCATTTT
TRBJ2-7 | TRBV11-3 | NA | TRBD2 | CASSFTSGFYEQYF | TGTGCCAGCAGCTTCACTAGCGGGTTCTACGAGCAGTACTTC
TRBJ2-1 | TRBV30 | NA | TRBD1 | CASRDRGPYEQFF | TGTGCCTCAAGGGACAGGGGGCCCTATGAGCAGTTCTTC
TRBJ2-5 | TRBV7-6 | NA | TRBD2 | CASSPNWGGNQETQYF | TGTGCCAGCAGTCCTAATTGGGGGGGAAACCAAGAGACCCAGTACTTC
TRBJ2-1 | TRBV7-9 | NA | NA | CASSLEPVGHNEQFF | TGTGCCAGCAGCTTAGAGCCCGTGGGGCACAATGAGCAGTTCTTC
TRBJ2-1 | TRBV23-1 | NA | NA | CASSQDFHNEQFF | TGCGCCAGCAGCCAAGATTTTCATAATGAGCAGTTCTTC
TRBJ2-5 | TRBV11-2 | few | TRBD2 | CASSGGGVYGKETQYF | TGTGCCAGCAGCGGGGGGGGTGTTTATGGTAAAGAGACCCAGTACTTC
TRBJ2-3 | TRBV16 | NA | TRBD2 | CASSQLNEAGFTDTQYF | TGTGCCAGCAGCCAATTAAACGAAGCGGGGTTCACAGATACGCAGTATTTT
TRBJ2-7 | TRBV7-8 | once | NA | CASSLGRAYEQYF | TGTGCCAGCAGCTTAGGGAGAGCCTACGAGCAGTACTTC
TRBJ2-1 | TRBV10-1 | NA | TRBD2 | CASSGSSGIPSGQFF | TGCGCCAGCAGTGGGAGTAGCGGGATCCCCTCCGGGCAGTTCTTC
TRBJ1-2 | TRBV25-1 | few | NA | CASSEYWQGWEDYGYTF | TGTGCCAGCAGTGAATATTGGCAGGGATGGGAGGACTATGGCTACACCTTC
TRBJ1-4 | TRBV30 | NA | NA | CAWSTDGEKLFF | TGTGCCTGGAGTACTGATGGCGAAAAACTGTTTTTT
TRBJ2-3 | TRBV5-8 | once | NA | CASSLGQISTDTQYF | TGTGCCAGCAGCTTAGGACAGATTAGCACAGATACGCAGTATTTT
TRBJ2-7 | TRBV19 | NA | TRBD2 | CASNVAGSSEQYF | TGTGCCAGTAATGTAGCGGGATCGTCGGAGCAGTACTTC
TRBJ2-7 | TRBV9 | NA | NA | CASSVGAQGPLEQYF | TGTGCCAGCAGCGTAGGGGCTCAGGGACCCCTCGAGCAGTACTTC
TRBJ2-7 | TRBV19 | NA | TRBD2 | CASSMGRELLEQYF | TGTGCCAGTAGTATGGGGCGGGAGCTGCTCGAGCAGTACTTC
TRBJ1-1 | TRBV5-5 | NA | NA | CASSLLPGGEAFF | TGTGCCAGCAGCTTGTTGCCAGGCGGTGAAGCTTTCTTT
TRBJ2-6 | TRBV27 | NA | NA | CASSSGNSGANVLTF | TGTGCCAGCAGTTCGGGGAACTCTGGGGCCAACGTCCTGACTTTC
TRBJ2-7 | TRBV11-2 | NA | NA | CASSLRGGDYEQYF | TGTGCCAGCAGCTTAAGGGGGGGCGACTACGAGCAGTACTTC
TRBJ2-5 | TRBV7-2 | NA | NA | CASSQGGHGFGETQYF | TGTGCCAGCAGCCAGGGGGGACACGGGTTTGGGGAGACCCAGTACTTC
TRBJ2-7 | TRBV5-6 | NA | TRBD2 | CASSLSGNNYEQYF | TGTGCCAGCAGCTTAAGCGGGAACAACTACGAGCAGTACTTC
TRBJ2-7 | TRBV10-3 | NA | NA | CAIGPGRTYEQYF | TGTGCCATCGGACCGGGACGGACCTACGAGCAGTACTTC
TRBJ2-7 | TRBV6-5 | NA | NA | CASMSEDTYEQYF | TGTGCCAGCATGTCGGAGGATACCTACGAGCAGTACTTC
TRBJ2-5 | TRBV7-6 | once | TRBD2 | CASSLVAGVQETQYF | TGTGCCAGCAGCTTAGTAGCGGGGGTCCAAGAGACCCAGTACTTC
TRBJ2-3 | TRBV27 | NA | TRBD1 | CASSFLFMEGGAADTQYF | TGTGCCAGCAGTTTCCTCTTCATGGAAGGGGGCGCGGCAGATACGCAGTATTTT
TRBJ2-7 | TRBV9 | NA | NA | CASSVADSFYEQYF | TGTGCCAGCAGCGTAGCGGACTCTTTCTACGAGCAGTACTTC
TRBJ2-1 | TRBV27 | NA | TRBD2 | CASKSGRAHNEQFF | TGTGCCAGCAAAAGCGGGAGAGCTCACAATGAGCAGTTCTTC